The rows below give T cell receptor beta chains drawn from one sample of a study of blood T cell repertoires in COVID-19. Some clones are missing from TCRdb's copy, which holds only in-frame ones; the method was immunoSEQ multiplex PCR. The sample gives 100,000 to 130,000 clones, approximately 88% of which show up once; around 7% is in the top ten. Specimen: peripheral blood. Source of these receptors: a man in his forties or fifties with active or convalescent COVID-19. Both conserved end residues are part of each CDR3. Fields, in order: clone size, J gene, D gene, V gene, CDR3 DNA, CDR3 protein. D genes are given only for firm matches. The size of a clone is reported for some rows only, either as once, few or many, or as a class for expanded clones.

.	TRBJ1-2	TRBD1	TRBV4-3	TGCGCCAGCAGCCAGGACAGGTTGGAGTCCAACTATGGCTACACCTTC	CASSQDRLESNYGYTF
.	TRBJ2-4	.	TRBV19	TGTGCCAGCAGTATTGGAGGGGAAGGGTTAAGGGACATTCAGTACTTC	CASSIGGEGLRDIQYF
.	TRBJ2-3	TRBD2	TRBV29-1	TGCAGCGTCACTCTAGCGGGAGAGGATACGCAGTATTTT	CSVTLAGEDTQYF
.	TRBJ2-1	.	TRBV7-9	TGTGCCAGCAGCTTAGAACAGTTTGTCCTAAATGAGCAGTTCTTC	CASSLEQFVLNEQFF
.	TRBJ2-2	TRBD2	TRBV3-1/TRBV3-2	TGTGCCAGCAGCCACGGATACAAGGGACTAGCGGGAGGGCCGCCCGGGGAGCTGTTTTTT	CASSHGYKGLAGGPPGELFF
.	TRBJ2-7	.	TRBV5-6	TGTGCCAGCAGCCCTCTTAACCAGGGGACCTACGAGCAGTACTTC	CASSPLNQGTYEQYF
.	TRBJ1-5	.	TRBV3-1/TRBV3-2	TGTGCCAGCAGCCGTGGGGCAACAGATCAGCCCCAGCATTTT	CASSRGATDQPQHF
.	TRBJ1-6	TRBD1	TRBV5-6	TGTGCCAGCAGCCTGCGGACAGGGCAAGGATCACCCCTCCACTTT	CASSLRTGQGSPLHF
.	TRBJ1-5	.	TRBV2	TGTGCCAGCAGTGAAATGGGGGCAGGACAGCCCCAGCATTTT	CASSEMGAGQPQHF
.	TRBJ1-1	.	TRBV29-1	TGCAGCGTCCGCCAGAGACAGGCGGGGAACACTGAAGCTTTCTTT	CSVRQRQAGNTEAFF
.	TRBJ2-2	.	TRBV7-2	TGTGCCAGCAGCTCCAAAACAGGGACCGGGGAGCTGTTTTTT	CASSSKTGTGELFF
.	TRBJ2-1	.	TRBV20-1	TGCAGTGCTAGTAAACCGGCGCTAGCACGCTACAATGAGCAGTTCTTC	CSASKPALARYNEQFF
.	TRBJ2-5	.	TRBV19	TGTGCCAGTAGTATAGTCCGCAGGGACCAAGAGACCCAGTACTTC	CASSIVRRDQETQYF
.	TRBJ1-1	.	TRBV5-5	TGTGCCAGCAGCTTGGCCAGTAGAGGAAACACTGAAGCTTTCTTT	CASSLASRGNTEAFF
once	TRBJ1-1	TRBD1	TRBV19	TGTGCCAGTAGTATAACAGGGGGATGGACTGAAGCTTTCTTT	CASSITGGWTEAFF
.	TRBJ1-1	.	TRBV27	TGTGCCAGCAGTTTATTGGGGCAGGGTGAAGCTTTCTTT	CASSLLGQGEAFF
.	TRBJ2-1	TRBD2	TRBV18	TGTGCCAGCTGGGAGCGGGAGCTCTACAATGAGCAGTTCTTC	CASWERELYNEQFF
.	TRBJ2-7	.	TRBV28	TGTGCCAGCAGTTTGGCAGGCCCCTACGAGCAGTACTTC	CASSLAGPYEQYF
few	TRBJ1-5	.	TRBV28	TGTGCCAGCAGTTACAGGCAGCCCCAGCATTTT	CASSYRQPQHF
.	TRBJ2-1	.	TRBV20-1	TGCAGTGCTAGTTCCTATTTGAATGAGCAGTTCTTC	CSASSYLNEQFF
once	TRBJ2-7	TRBD2	TRBV10-3	TGTGCCATCAGTGGGGCGGGAGTAAGGTGGAACGAGCAGTACTTC	CAISGAGVRWNEQYF
.	TRBJ2-5	TRBD1	TRBV19	TGTGCCAGTAGTATGCCCGGACAGGGGAAGACCCAGTACTTC	CASSMPGQGKTQYF
once	TRBJ1-5	TRBD1	TRBV28	TGTGCCAGCAGCTACTGGCAGGGACAGGGACGGAATCAGCCCCAGCATTTT	CASSYWQGQGRNQPQHF
.	TRBJ2-1	TRBD1	TRBV20-1	TGCAGTGCTAGAGGCGGGACAGGGCAGTTCTTC	CSARGGTGQFF
.	TRBJ1-5	.	TRBV28	TGTGCCAGCAGTCTCCCACGGGGAGGGATGAGGGGCAATCAGCCCCAGCATTTT	CASSLPRGGMRGNQPQHF
.	TRBJ2-2	.	TRBV2	TGTGCCACGCGACTAGATCTAGTCGGGGAGCTGTTTTTT	CATRLDLVGELFF
.	TRBJ2-2	TRBD1	TRBV7-9	TGTGCCAGCAGCCGCCCCGGGTCCAGGGGGCCCACCGGGGAGCTGTTTTTT	CASSRPGSRGPTGELFF
.	TRBJ2-4	TRBD2	TRBV18	TGTGCCAGCTCCCCCAGCGGGAGGGCCAACATTCAGTACTTC	CASSPSGRANIQYF
.	TRBJ1-1	.	TRBV10-1	TGCGCCAGCAGTGAGTCGGCCAGGGCGTGGGAAGCTTTCTTT	CASSESARAWEAFF
.	TRBJ2-3	TRBD2	TRBV2	TGTGCCAGCAGTGATAGCGGGAGTGGCACAGATACGCAGTATTTT	CASSDSGSGTDTQYF
.	TRBJ2-7	TRBD1	TRBV27	TGTGCCAGCAGTTCCGTTATTGGGACAGGGCTCTACGAGCAGTACTTC	CASSSVIGTGLYEQYF
.	TRBJ1-2	TRBD1	TRBV10-1	TGCGCCAGCAGTGGGACAGGGAAAAACTATGGCTACACCTTC	CASSGTGKNYGYTF
few	TRBJ2-7	TRBD2	TRBV5-1	TGCGCCAGCAGCTTAAACGCGGGGGGAACCTACGAGCAGTACTTC	CASSLNAGGTYEQYF
once	TRBJ1-2	TRBD1	TRBV25-1	TGTGCCAGCAGTGAGTTATCGGGACAGGAGGAGGGCTACACCTTC	CASSELSGQEEGYTF
.	TRBJ1-2	TRBD1	TRBV4-1	TGCGCCAGCAGCCCTGCCCCGGGACAGGGGTTATATGGCTACACCTTC	CASSPAPGQGLYGYTF